Following are 25 T cell receptor beta chains from one sample sequenced in a study of blood T cells in healthy people across ages. For the second PCR, which ran for about 7 to 11 cycles, a sample-barcoded 5' primer and a J-beta primer mix were used. TCRdb processed the 5' RACE reads anew with MiXCR; each CDR3 protein has one entry. The sample shows about 640,000 distinct CDR3 sequences, around three fifths of them seen only once. Sequenced input: blood. These receptors were obtained from a man aged 55 to 70 in good health.

V is TRBV29-1 and J is TRBJ2-3; TRBD1 or TRBD2 may be the D gene (6 bases each). The CDR3 is made up of 14 amino acids. Germline V lookup: CDR1 SQVTM, CDR2 ANQGSEA. The V gene lost 6 bases and the J gene lost 1 base, with 14 bases spanning the gap. The CDR3 spells CSVRWRGGTDTQYF. In DNA form, the CDR3 reads TGCAGCGTCAGATGGAGGGGGGGCACAGATACGCAGTATTTT.

This clonotype has just a few counts. The chain uses TRBV27 and TRBJ2-3; D ambiguous. From germline, CDR1 is MNHEY and CDR2 SMNVEV (reference sequence). The CDR3 is 14 amino acids. V was shortened by 6 bases and J by 6 bases, with 16 bases between the two germline ends. The CDR3 DNA is TGTGCCAGCAGAGGAAGGACCGCAGTGGATACGCAGTATTTT. It yields the protein CASRGRTAVDTQYF.

The J gene is TRBJ2-5, the V gene TRBV4-1; D could derive from TRBD1 or TRBD2 (5 bases each). V was pared by 3 bases and J by 5 bases, with 22 bases between. CDR3 length equals 17 residues. The germline V gene encodes CDR1 MGHRA and CDR2 YSYEKL. This CDR3 is CASSHRLRGVGLETQYF. The CDR3, as DNA: TGCGCCAGCAGCCATAGATTACGGGGCGTGGGCCTGGAGACCCAGTACTTC.

This clonotype was seen more than once but under ten times. The chain has TRBV12-3 or TRBV12-4 and TRBJ2-6; 7 nucleotides agree with TRBD1. The CDR3 has 16 amino acids. V dropped 6 bases and J dropped 1; count of bases not matched to a gene: 6. CDR3 region: CASSYEQGSGANVLTF. As DNA, the CDR3 is TGTGCCAGCAGCTATGAACAGGGGTCTGGGGCCAACGTCCTGACTTTC.

This clonotype was found many times. The chain couples TRBV5-5 to TRBJ2-2; 12 nucleotides agree with TRBD2. Germline V CDR1 and CDR2: SGHKS, YYEKEE (reference sequence). The V gene end was trimmed by 4 bases and the J gene end by 1 base; junction bases not matched to a gene: 11. The CDR3 length is 19 residues. CDR3 region: CASSPRMTSGGQNTGELFF. In DNA form, the CDR3 reads TGTGCCAGCAGCCCCCGCATGACTAGCGGGGGACAGAACACCGGGGAGCTGTTTTTT.

The chain carries TRBV11-3 and TRBJ1-6; D is uncertain. The length of the CDR3 is 13 residues. The germline V gene has CDR1 SGHNT and CDR2 YENEEA. The V end lost 3 bases, the J end lost 7 bases, and 7 bases lay between the germline ends. The CDR3 DNA follows: TGTGCCAGCAGCTTCACTACGAATTCACCCCTCCACTTT. Its translation: CASSFTTNSPLHF.

V and J are TRBV2 and TRBJ2-7; 9 bases line up with TRBD2. Germline V gives CDR1 SNHLY, CDR2 FYNNEI. The J segment lost 4 bases and the V segment lost 6 bases, leaving 10 bases of the junction unmatched. The CDR3 has 15 residues. The CDR3 sequence is CASSGERGVKYEQYF. The CDR3 nucleotides read TGTGCCAGCAGCGGCGAGCGGGGGGTTAAATACGAGCAGTACTTC.

The chain is built from TRBV4-2 and TRBJ2-7; D might be TRBD1 (5 bases). Looked up from germline, CDR1 is LGHNA and CDR2 is YNFKEQ. This CDR3 region has 15 residues. The germline V and J ends were trimmed by 1 base and 5 bases, with 15 bases remaining between them. The CDR3, as DNA: TGTGCCAGCAGCCAAGCCCCCCAAGGGGTAAACGAGCAGTACTTC. This encodes CASSQAPQGVNEQYF.

This chain joins TRBV29-1 and TRBJ2-3, with D perhaps matching TRBD1 (6 bases). The CDR3 runs 15 residues. Germline assignment: CDR1 SQVTM and CDR2 ANQGSEA. Trimming stripped 5 bases from V and 1 base from J, with 16 bases between. CDR3 sequence: CSVSRGNVGTDTQYF. Written as DNA, the CDR3 is TGCAGCGTTTCAAGGGGGAATGTGGGCACAGATACGCAGTATTTT.

CDR3 residues: CASSPLGVGANVLTF. CDR3 nucleotide sequence: TGTGCCAGCAGCCCCCTAGGGGTCGGGGCCAACGTCCTGACTTTC. V and J are TRBV9 and TRBJ2-6; tentative D call: TRBD1 (5 bases). V lost 4 bases, J lost 4 bases, and 12 bases lay in between. Looked up from germline, CDR1 is SGDLS and CDR2 is YYNGEE. The CDR3 is made up of 15 amino acids.

This clonotype turned up a few times. The chain couples TRBV20-1 to TRBJ2-1, with 9 bases aligning to TRBD1. V shed 7 bases and J 9 bases; nucleotides not matched to a gene: 10. This CDR3 is 13 amino acids long. The germline CDR1 and CDR2 sequences are DFQATT and SNEGSKA (reference sequence). CDR3 in DNA: TGCAGTGTTGACCCCGACAGGGGGACTGAGCAGTTCTTC. This codes for CSVDPDRGTEQFF.

V is TRBV2 and J is TRBJ2-7; 7 nucleotides agree with TRBD2. The CDR3 is made up of 14 amino acids. The germline V gene has CDR1 SNHLY and CDR2 FYNNEI. The junction had 8 bases not matched to a gene; V was cut back by 3 bases and J by 6 bases. The CDR3 nucleotides read TGTGCCAGCAGTGAGCCCCGGGAGGTCTCCGAGCAGTACTTC. It is translated as CASSEPREVSEQYF.

The chain carries TRBV5-1 and TRBJ1-6, with 7 bases identical to TRBD1. The germline gives CDR1 SGHRS, CDR2 YFSETQ. V trimming: 5 bases; J trimming: 7 bases; junction bases outside the gene matches: 9. This CDR3 is 15 amino acids long. The CDR3 protein is CASSETGQDNSPLHF. CDR3 DNA: TGCGCCAGCAGTGAGACCGGACAGGACAATTCACCCCTCCACTTT.

The chain joins TRBV7-2 to TRBJ2-2; TRBD2 agrees at 8 bases. J gave up 2 bases and V 5 bases, and 4 bases lay outside the gene matches. This CDR3 has 15 residues. CDR1 and CDR2 from the germline V gene are SGHTA and FQGNSA. The CDR3 spells CASSRGGTNTGELFF. The DNA for the CDR3 is TGTGCCAGCAGCCGGGGGGGGACTAACACCGGGGAGCTGTTTTTT.

The V gene is TRBV20-1, the J gene TRBJ1-6; no firm D call. The CDR3 extends over 18 amino acids. V lost 1 base, J lost 0 bases, and 16 bases lay in between. From germline, CDR1 is DFQATT and CDR2 SNEGSKA (reference sequence). DNA of the CDR3: TGCAGTGCTAGAGCTTTCACCGTTGGAAGCTCCTATAATTCACCCCTCCACTTT. It translates to CSARAFTVGSSYNSPLHF.

This clonotype was seen at least ten times. J is TRBJ2-5 and V is TRBV4-2; D might be TRBD2 (5 bases). The V gene lost 0 bases and the J gene lost 4 bases, with 6 bases spanning the gap. CDR3 size: 13 residues. The germline CDR1 and CDR2 sequences are LGHNA and YNFKEQ. Here the CDR3 reads CASSQDRGETQYF. In nucleotides, the CDR3 is TGTGCCAGCAGCCAAGATCGGGGAGAGACCCAGTACTTC.

The J gene is TRBJ2-7, the V gene TRBV20-1; 8 bases are a match to TRBD2. This CDR3 has 17 residues. J lost 7 bases, V lost 3 bases, and 20 bases had no gene match. Germline CDR1 is DFQATT and CDR2 is SNEGSKA (reference sequence). CDR3 sequence (DNA): TGCAGTGCTAGCGAGTCTAGGCCGGGACTAGGGTTCAATGAGCAGTACTTC. It encodes CSASESRPGLGFNEQYF.

The rearrangement links TRBV20-1 to TRBJ2-1, with D possibly being TRBD2 (6 bases). The CDR3 totals 15 residues. The germline V and J ends were trimmed by 2 bases and 5 bases, with 16 bases remaining between them. Germline V gene data show CDR1 as DFQATT and CDR2 as SNEGSKA (reference sequence). The CDR3 loop is CSARNTGLLDNEQFF. The CDR3 region has the DNA TGCAGTGCTAGAAACACGGGACTTCTAGACAATGAGCAGTTCTTC.

This chain joins TRBV7-2 and TRBJ2-1; 10 bases are shared with TRBD1. J gave up 8 bases and V 2 bases, and 12 bases lay outside the gene matches. Germline V gives CDR1 SGHTA, CDR2 FQGNSA. CDR3 length: 17 amino acids. The CDR3, as DNA: TGTGCCAGCAGCTTAAGGGTTGCGGGACAGGGGTATCATGAGCAGTTCTTC. Amino acids: CASSLRVAGQGYHEQFF.

The J gene is TRBJ2-1, the V gene TRBV3-1; D possibly corresponds to TRBD2 (5 bases). The CDR3 has 14 amino acids. The ends were cut back, 6 bases at V and 3 bases at J, with 12 bases in the middle. From germline, CDR1 is LGHDT and CDR2 YNNKEL (reference sequence). The CDR3 loop reads CASRRSEVYNEQFF. In DNA form, the CDR3 reads TGTGCCAGCAGACGCTCGGAGGTCTACAATGAGCAGTTCTTC.

The chain carries TRBV28 and TRBJ2-4; 10 bases are a match to TRBD1. The CDR3 sequence is 16 residues long. Germline V CDR1 and CDR2: MDHEN, SYDVKM. J was trimmed by 5 bases and V by 6 bases; bases with no gene match: 10. The CDR3 protein is CASSRPGTGDENIQYF. Written as DNA, the CDR3 is TGTGCCAGCAGCCGTCCCGGGACAGGGGATGAAAACATTCAGTACTTC.

This chain links TRBV10-3 with TRBJ2-6; D is unresolved. Trimming stripped 8 bases from V and 4 bases from J, with 9 bases between. This CDR3 is built from 13 residues. Germline V gene sequence: CDR1 ENHRY, CDR2 SYGVKD. The CDR3, as DNA: TGTGCCATCTGGGCGAGCGGGGCCAACGTCCTGACTTTC. Translated, it gives CAIWASGANVLTF.

The chain has TRBV6-5 and TRBJ2-1; the match to TRBD1 covers 7 bases. Trimming cost V 6 bases and J 3 bases; bases outside gene matches: 8. The CDR3 runs to 15 residues. Germline assignment: CDR1 MNHEY and CDR2 SVGAGI. The CDR3 nucleotides are TGTGCCAGCAGGGAGCAGGGGGTTAACTACAATGAGCAGTTCTTC. Residues: CASREQGVNYNEQFF.

The chain joins TRBV2 to TRBJ2-3; 7 bases map to TRBD1. This CDR3 has 12 amino acids. Germline CDR1 is SNHLY and CDR2 is FYNNEI. J lost 13 bases, V lost 7 bases, and 11 bases had no gene match. CDR3 region: CASKREGAREYF. The CDR3 coding sequence is TGTGCCAGCAAACGAGAGGGGGCGAGGGAGTATTTT.

The chain has TRBV4-1 and TRBJ2-4; no clear D. This CDR3 region has 17 residues. Trimming cost V 0 bases and J 0 bases, with 12 bases left between them. Germline V gene data show CDR1 as MGHRA and CDR2 as YSYEKL. For the CDR3, the DNA is TGCGCCAGCAGCCAAGACGAAGACATGCTAGCCAAAAACATTCAGTACTTC. Protein sequence: CASSQDEDMLAKNIQYF.